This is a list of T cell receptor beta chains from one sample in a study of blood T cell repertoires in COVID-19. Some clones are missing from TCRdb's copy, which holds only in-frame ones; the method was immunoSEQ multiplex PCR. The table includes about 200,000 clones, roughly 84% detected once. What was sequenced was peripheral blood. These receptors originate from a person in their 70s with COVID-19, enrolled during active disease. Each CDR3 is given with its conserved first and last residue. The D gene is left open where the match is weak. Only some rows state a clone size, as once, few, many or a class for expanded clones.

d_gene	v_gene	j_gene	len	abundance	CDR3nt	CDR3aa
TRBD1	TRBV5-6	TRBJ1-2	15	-	TGTGCCAGCAGCCCCCGGACAGGGCCCGCAGGTGGCTACACCTTC	CASSPRTGPAGGYTF
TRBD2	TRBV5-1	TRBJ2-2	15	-	TGCGCCAGCCTCGATCTAGGGAGGGCCACCGGGGAGCTGTTTTTT	CASLDLGRATGELFF
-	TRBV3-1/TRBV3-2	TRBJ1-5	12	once	TGTGCCAGCAGCCAAGGGCCTCAGCCCCAGCATTTT	CASSQGPQPQHF
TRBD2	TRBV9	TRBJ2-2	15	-	TGTGCCAGCAGTTACGGGGGGGCGAACACCGGGGAGCTGTTTTTT	CASSYGGANTGELFF
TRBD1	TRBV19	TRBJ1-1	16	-	TGTGCCAGTAGTATAGGACGCAGGGGGCGCAACACTGAAGCTTTCTTT	CASSIGRRGRNTEAFF
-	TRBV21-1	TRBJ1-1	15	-	TGTGCCAGCAGCCCCCGGACAGGGGGCAGATCTGAAGCTTTCTTT	CASSPRTGGRSEAFF
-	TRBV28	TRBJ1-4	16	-	TGTGCCAGCACATCCCGCAGACAGTTACCTAATGAGAAACTGTTTTTT	CASTSRRQLPNEKLFF
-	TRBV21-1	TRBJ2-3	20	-	TGTGCCAGCAGCAACCTGAAGTACATTGGGACTCAACATGCGTCAGATACGCAGTATTTT	CASSNLKYIGTQHASDTQYF
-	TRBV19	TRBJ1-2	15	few	TGTGCCAGTAGCACGCAGGGGAGGGAACTCTATGGCTACACCTTC	CASSTQGRELYGYTF
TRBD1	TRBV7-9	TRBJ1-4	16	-	TGTGCCAGCAGCCAACGACAGGGGCTGGCTAATGAAAAACTGTTTTTT	CASSQRQGLANEKLFF
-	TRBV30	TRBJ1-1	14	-	TGTGCCTGGAGTGTGTCATGGGGCGTCACTGAAGCTTTCTTT	CAWSVSWGVTEAFF
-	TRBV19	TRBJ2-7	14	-	TGTGCCAGTAGTATCGACAGGTCGGCCTACGAGCAGTACTTC	CASSIDRSAYEQYF
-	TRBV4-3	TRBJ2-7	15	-	TGCGCCAGCAGCCAAGACGGGACTGGATCCTACGAGCAGTACTTC	CASSQDGTGSYEQYF
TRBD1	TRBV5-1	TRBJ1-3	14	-	TGCGCCAGCAGCACCACAGGGGAAGGAAACACCATATATTTT	CASSTTGEGNTIYF
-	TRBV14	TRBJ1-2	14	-	TGTGCCAGCAGCCTTTCCCAGGGGCAGGAGGGCTACACCTTC	CASSLSQGQEGYTF
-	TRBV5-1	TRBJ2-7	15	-	TGCGCCAGCAGCTTGCTTTTCGGGCGGGACTACGAGCAGTACTTC	CASSLLFGRDYEQYF
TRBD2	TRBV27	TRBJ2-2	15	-	TGTGCCAGCAGTTTACCTGCTAGCGGAAACGGGGAGCTGTTTTTT	CASSLPASGNGELFF
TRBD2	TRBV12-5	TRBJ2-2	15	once	TGTGCTAGTGCCTTGACTAGCGGGGCTCCCGGGGAGCTGTTTTTT	CASALTSGAPGELFF
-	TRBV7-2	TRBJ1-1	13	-	TGTGCGCTGCAGGTGGCCGATGGAACTGAAGCTTTCTTT	CALQVADGTEAFF
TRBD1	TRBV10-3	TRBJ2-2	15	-	TGTGCCATCAGCGCAGGGACAGCCTACACCGGGGAGCTGTTTTTT	CAISAGTAYTGELFF
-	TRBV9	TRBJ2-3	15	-	TGTGCCAGCAGCGTAGGGGCGATGAGCACAGATACGCAGTATTTT	CASSVGAMSTDTQYF
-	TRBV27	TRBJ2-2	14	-	TGTGCCAGCAGTTTAGGGAGCGCCACCGGGGAGCTGTTTTTT	CASSLGSATGELFF
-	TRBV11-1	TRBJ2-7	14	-	TGTGCCAGCAGCTTGTCTTTCTTGTCCTACGAGCAGTACTTC	CASSLSFLSYEQYF
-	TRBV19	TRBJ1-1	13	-	TGTGCCAGTAGTACAGGTTTTAACACTGAAGCTTTCTTT	CASSTGFNTEAFF
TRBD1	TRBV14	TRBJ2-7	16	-	TGTGCCAGCAGCCAAGATCGTGGGACAGGGCGCCACGAGCAGTACTTC	CASSQDRGTGRHEQYF
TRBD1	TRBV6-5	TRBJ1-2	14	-	TGTGCCAGCAGTTACTCGAAGGGGGCGTATGGCTACACCTTC	CASSYSKGAYGYTF
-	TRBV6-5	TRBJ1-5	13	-	TGTGCCAGCGGCCGGGGTAGCAATCAGCCCCAGCATTTT	CASGRGSNQPQHF
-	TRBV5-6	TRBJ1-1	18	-	TGTGCCAGCAGCTGGGAGGGCGGCAGGGGATCTTTGACCGGGGAAGCTTTCTTT	CASSWEGGRGSLTGEAFF
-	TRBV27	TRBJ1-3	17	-	TGTGCCAGCAGTTTAATGGGGCGCAGTTTCGCTGGAAACACCATATATTTT	CASSLMGRSFAGNTIYF
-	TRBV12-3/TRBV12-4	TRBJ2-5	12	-	TGTGCCAGCAGTTTCCTAAAGGAGACCCAGTACTTC	CASSFLKETQYF
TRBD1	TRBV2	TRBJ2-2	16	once	TGTGCCAGCAGCCGACAGGGGGCGCGAGACACCGGGGAGCTGTTTTTT	CASSRQGARDTGELFF
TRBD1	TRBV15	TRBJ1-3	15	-	TGTGCCACCAGCAGAGACAGGGGGCAAGGAAACACCATATATTTT	CATSRDRGQGNTIYF
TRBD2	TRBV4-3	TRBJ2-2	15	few	TGCGCCAGCAGCCAAGATGGGCTAGCGGACGGGGAGCTGTTTTTT	CASSQDGLADGELFF
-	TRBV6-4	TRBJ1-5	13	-	TGTGCCAGCTCTTTGTCAGGGGATCAGCCCCAGCATTTT	CASSLSGDQPQHF
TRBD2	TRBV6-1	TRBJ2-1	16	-	TGTGCCAGCAGTGTTCTTTCCGGGACTAGCGGAAATGAGCAGTTCTTC	CASSVLSGTSGNEQFF
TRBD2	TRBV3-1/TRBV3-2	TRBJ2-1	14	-	TGTGCCAGCAGCTCTGGACTAGTCCACAATGAGCAGTTCTTC	CASSSGLVHNEQFF
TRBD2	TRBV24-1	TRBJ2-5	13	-	TGTGCCACCAGGGAGCGGGGCCGGGAGACCCAGTACTTC	CATRERGRETQYF
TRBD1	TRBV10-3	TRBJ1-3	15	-	TGTGCCACCAGGACAGGGGGCGCTTCTGGAAACACCATATATTTT	CATRTGGASGNTIYF
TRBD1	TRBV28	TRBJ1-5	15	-	TGTGCCAGCAGAAACCCGGGACAGAAGTTTCCGCCCCAGCATTTT	CASRNPGQKFPPQHF
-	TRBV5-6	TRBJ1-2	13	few	TGTGCCAGCTTGCGGGGGGTTGACTATGGCTACACCTTC	CASLRGVDYGYTF
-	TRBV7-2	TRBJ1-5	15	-	TGTGCCAGCAGCTTAGCACATAATAGCAATCAGCCCCAGCATTTT	CASSLAHNSNQPQHF
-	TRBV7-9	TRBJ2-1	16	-	TGTGCCAGCAGCTTAGGGGGGCGGGCCGCTGGCAATGAGCAGTTCTTC	CASSLGGRAAGNEQFF
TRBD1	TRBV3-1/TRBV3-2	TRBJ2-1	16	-	TGTGCCAGCAGCCAGTACCGGGACAGGGTTTACAATGAGCAGTTCTTC	CASSQYRDRVYNEQFF
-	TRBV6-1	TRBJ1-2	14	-	TGTGCCAGCAGTGAAGTCGGGGGGGCGTATGGCTACACCTTC	CASSEVGGAYGYTF
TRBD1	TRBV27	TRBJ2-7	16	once	TGTGCCAGCAGTCTTGGGGTCGGGACAGGCTCCTACGAGCAGTACTTC	CASSLGVGTGSYEQYF
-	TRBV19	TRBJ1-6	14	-	TGTGCCAGTAGTGCAGACAGTGGGAATTCACCCCTCCACTTT	CASSADSGNSPLHF
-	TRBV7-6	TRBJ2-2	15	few	TGTGCCAGCAGCTTAGCTGGCCCGAACACCGGGGAGCTGTTTTTT	CASSLAGPNTGELFF
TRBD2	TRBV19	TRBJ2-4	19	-	TGTGCCAGTAGTCCCCAGCCCCCTACTAGCGTTTCAGCCAAAAACATTCAGTACTTC	CASSPQPPTSVSAKNIQYF
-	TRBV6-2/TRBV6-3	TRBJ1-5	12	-	TGTGCCAGCAGTTCCAGGGGTCAGCCCCAGCATTTT	CASSSRGQPQHF
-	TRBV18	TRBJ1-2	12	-	TGTGCCAGCTCACCACGGGAGGGTGGCTACACCTTC	CASSPREGGYTF
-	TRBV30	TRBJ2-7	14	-	TGTGCCTGGAGTCGGGGTCAAATCTCCTACGAGCAGTACTTC	CAWSRGQISYEQYF